These 8 T cell receptor beta chains were all obtained from the same sample, sequenced in a study of a mutant IDH1 vaccine in newly diagnosed glioma. Clones were read by immunoSEQ multiplex PCR, and TCRdb kept only the in-frame ones, dropping some. The data hold fewer than 65,000 clones, with more than 60% observed a single time. Time point denoted: baseline, week 1 (first vaccination visit). Treatment of the sample: pre-vaccination baseline after standard-of-care therapy. The sequencing here drew on PBMCs, taken from a glioma patient treated with radiotherapy, temozolomide or both. The receptor set was obtained from a woman in her thirties or forties with glioma.

The rearrangement uses TRBV15 and TRBJ2-3, with a possible D match to TRBD2 (6 bases). Deletions cut 0 bases from V and 6 bases from J, with 19 bases between. From germline, CDR1 is LNHNV and CDR2 YYDKDF (reference sequence). This CDR3 comprises 17 residues. CDR3 bases: TGTGCCACCAGCAGAGATCGAGCGGGCCCAACGGGGGATACGCAGTATTTT. Its protein is CATSRDRAGPTGDTQYF. Full variable domain (missing parts from reference TRBV15 and TRBJ2-3): DAMVIQNPRYQVTQFGKPVTLSCSQTLNHNVMYWYQQKSSQAPKLLFHYYDKDFNNEADTPDNFQSRRPNTSFCFLDIRSPGLGDTAMYLCATSRDRAGPTGDTQYFGPGTRLTVL.

This chain uses TRBV2 with TRBJ1-4, with TRBD1 matching over 7 bases. The germline V gene encodes CDR1 SNHLY and CDR2 FYNNEI. The CDR3 covers 14 residues. V shed 5 bases and J 7 bases; nucleotides not matched to a gene: 7. The CDR3 loop is CASSLQGWVEKLFF. CDR3 bases: TGTGCCAGCAGTTTACAGGGGTGGGTTGAAAAACTGTTTTTT.

This clone occurred a few times. V is TRBV19 and J is TRBJ1-5, with D maybe TRBD1 (6 bases). Germline CDR1 reads LNHDA; CDR2 reads SQIVND (reference sequence). The CDR3 runs 12 residues. Trimming removed 5 bases at V and 5 bases at J, with 7 bases between. The CDR3 is CASSEGDQPQHF. CDR3 nucleotide sequence: TGTGCCAGTAGTGAGGGGGATCAGCCCCAGCATTTT.

V and J are TRBV19 and TRBJ1-3; D not resolved. The CDR3 extends over 15 amino acids. CDR1 and CDR2 (germline): LNHDA, SQIVND (reference sequence). The V gene lost 4 bases and the J gene lost 3 bases, with 13 bases spanning the gap. CDR3 in amino acids: CASSNGPVGGNTIYF. The CDR3 bases are TGTGCCAGTAGTAACGGGCCGGTCGGTGGAAACACCATATATTTT.

The table lists this clone with a few counts. The chain joins TRBV2 to TRBJ1-1; 11 bases map to TRBD1. Trimming at V came to 10 bases and at J to 7 bases, leaving 11 bases not matched to a gene. The CDR3 contains 14 residues. Looked up from germline, CDR1 is SNHLY and CDR2 is FYNNEI. CDR3 DNA sequence: TGTGCCAAACAACCCGGGACAGGGGGTGGTGAAGCTTTCTTT. Translated: CAKQPGTGGGEAFF.

The chain carries TRBV11-2 and TRBJ1-2; possibly TRBD1 for D (5 bases). The CDR3 totals 17 residues. The germline V and J ends were trimmed by 5 bases and 3 bases, with 22 bases remaining between them. CDR1 and CDR2 (germline): SGHAT, FQNNGV. CDR3 in DNA: TGTGCCAGCAGCCCTCCGGAGGGGCGCCGTCGCGACTATGGCTACACCTTC. Its protein is CASSPPEGRRRDYGYTF.

This clone was seen a few times. The rearrangement uses TRBV14 and TRBJ2-4; D may be TRBD1 or TRBD2 (5 bases each). Germline V lookup: CDR1 SGHDN, CDR2 FVKESK. This CDR3 contains 13 residues. V was pared by 0 bases and J by 9 bases, with 9 bases between. The CDR3 sequence: CASSQEMRGIQYF. The CDR3 nucleotides are TGTGCCAGCAGCCAAGAGATGAGGGGCATTCAGTACTTC.

The V call is TRBV6-1, the J call TRBJ2-7; 8 bases match TRBD1. The junction had 9 bases not matched to a gene; V was cut back by 5 bases and J by 6 bases. This CDR3 is 14 amino acids long. The germline V gene has CDR1 MNHNS and CDR2 SASEGT. For the CDR3, the DNA is TGTGCCAGCAGTCCGCACAGGGGGGACGGCGAGCAGTACTTC. This sequence encodes CASSPHRGDGEQYF.